The 21 T cell receptor beta chains reported below all come from one sample, sequenced in a study of cytomegalovirus exposure and HLA in healthy donors. The PCR employed 60 Vbeta primers together with 13 Jbeta primers. Method: immunoSEQ multiplex PCR; TCRdb's copy keeps in-frame clones and lacks some. This table has some 140,000 clones, 65% to 85% appearing once. The sequenced sample consisted of PBMCs. The source of these receptors is a man in his late teens or twenties in good health and CMV-seronegative.

V and J are TRBV7-8 and TRBJ1-2; 7 bases line up with TRBD1. J was trimmed by 2 bases and V by 1 base; bases with no gene match: 7. The CDR3 loop spans 16 amino acids. Looked up from germline, CDR1 is SGHVS and CDR2 is FQNEAQ. The CDR3 loop reads CASSLVTPGGNYGYTF. The CDR3 DNA reads as TGTGCCAGCAGCTTAGTAACCCCAGGGGGGAACTATGGCTACACCTTC.

This chain connects TRBV7-9 to TRBJ1-3; 9 bases fit TRBD1. This CDR3 contains 16 residues. Germline V gene data show CDR1 as SEHNR and CDR2 as FQNEAQ (reference sequence). V was pared by 4 bases and J by 5 bases, with 9 bases of the junction left unmatched. This chain's CDR3 is CASSSPHRGRRNTIYF. The CDR3 region has the DNA TGTGCCAGCAGCTCTCCGCACAGGGGGCGAAGAAACACCATATATTTT. The variable domain in full, with the rest retrieved from reference TRBV7-9 and TRBJ1-3, is DTGVSQNPRHKITKRGQNVTFRCDPISEHNRLYWYRQTLGQGPEFLTYFQNEAQLEKSRLLSDRFSAERPKGSFSTLEIQRTEQGDSAMYLCASSSPHRGRRNTIYFGEGSWLTVV.

There are a few counts of this clone. The chain links TRBV19 to TRBJ2-3; TRBD1 matches at 7 bases. CDR1 and CDR2 from the germline V gene are LNHDA and SQIVND (reference sequence). The J segment lost 6 bases and the V segment lost 6 bases, leaving 15 bases of the junction unmatched. This CDR3 has 16 residues. As DNA, the CDR3 is TGTGCCAGTAGCCACCCAGAAGTAGGGGGCGCGGATACGCAGTATTTT. This gives the protein CASSHPEVGGADTQYF.

This clone was detected only a few times. The V gene is TRBV5-6, the J gene TRBJ1-6; 8 bases map to TRBD1. Germline V gene sequence: CDR1 SGHDT, CDR2 YYEEEE. The length of the CDR3 is 14 residues. The ends lost 5 bases at V and 7 bases at J; junction bases unmatched: 5. For the CDR3, the DNA is TGTGCCAGCAGGACGGACAGGGTGAATTCACCCCTCCACTTT. Amino acids: CASRTDRVNSPLHF.

The rearrangement links TRBV6-6 to TRBJ1-1, with D possibly matching TRBD1 (6 bases). Looked up from germline, CDR1 is MNHNY and CDR2 is SVGAGI (reference sequence). CDR3 size: 14 residues. With 7 bases removed from V and 0 bases from J, the gap between germline ends came to 12 bases. The CDR3 DNA is TGTGCCAGCAACAGGGTCGAGTTGAACACTGAAGCTTTCTTT. Residues: CASNRVELNTEAFF.

A few counts support this clone. The chain employs TRBV7-8 and TRBJ2-1; TRBD1 agrees at 9 bases. The germline V gene encodes CDR1 SGHVS and CDR2 FQNEAQ. The CDR3 consists of 15 residues. V shed 4 bases, J shed 1 base, and the junction held 2 bases outside the gene matches. Here the CDR3 DNA reads TGTGCCAGCAGCTCCGGGACAGGGTCCTACAATGAGCAGTTCTTC. It is translated as CASSSGTGSYNEQFF. Supplemented by reference TRBV7-8 and TRBJ2-1, the full variable domain reads GAGVSQSPRYKVAKRGQDVALRCDPISGHVSLFWYQQALGQGPEFLTYFQNEAQLDKSGLPSDRFFAERPEGSVSTLKIQRTQQEDSAVYLCASSSGTGSYNEQFFGPGTRLTVL.

The genes are TRBV4-1 and TRBJ1-6; 7 bases match TRBD1. Unmatched junction bases numbered 3, after V lost 3 bases and J lost 10 bases. Per germline, CDR1 MGHRA and CDR2 YSYEKL. This CDR3 contains 13 residues. The CDR3 DNA reads TGCGCCAGCAGCCAGACAGGGTACTCACCCCTCCACTTT. Its translation: CASSQTGYSPLHF.

The chain has TRBV5-1 and TRBJ1-2, with TRBD1 matching 7 bases. Germline values: CDR1 SGHRS, CDR2 YFSETQ. The CDR3 loop spans 15 amino acids. V shed 4 bases and J 3 bases; nucleotides not matched to a gene: 9. CDR3 coding DNA: TGCGCCAGCAGCATTTGGACAGGAAACGACTATGGCTACACCTTC. This codes for CASSIWTGNDYGYTF.

This chain links TRBV6-5 with TRBJ1-1, with D uncertain. Germline V gives CDR1 MNHEY, CDR2 SVGAGI. CDR3 length: 13 residues. The germline V and J ends were trimmed by 4 bases and 0 bases, with 6 bases remaining between them. CDR3 DNA: TGTGCCAGCAGTTTTCCCGTGAACACTGAAGCTTTCTTT. It yields the protein CASSFPVNTEAFF.

This clone was counted once. The chain carries TRBV5-6 and TRBJ2-7, with TRBD1 as a possible D gene (6 bases). Looked up from germline, CDR1 is SGHDT and CDR2 is YYEEEE. The CDR3 has 14 amino acids. Trimming took off 0 bases at V and 4 bases at J, with 11 bases between the two ends. CDR3 bases: TGTGCCAGCAGCTTGGTTGGGACAACTTACGAGCAGTACTTC. Amino acid sequence: CASSLVGTTYEQYF.

The chain employs TRBV29-1 and TRBJ1-1; D remains unclear. Germline CDR1 reads SQVTM; CDR2 reads ANQGSEA. This CDR3 is 11 amino acids long. V lost 4 bases and J 3 bases, leaving 6 bases between the germline ends. In DNA form, the CDR3 reads TGCAGCGTTGTTCAGGACACTGAAGCTTTCTTT. As protein: CSVVQDTEAFF.

This chain uses TRBV18 with TRBJ2-1; D perhaps matches TRBD1 (6 bases). The CDR3 spans 17 residues. The V end lost 0 bases, the J end lost 3 bases, and 15 bases lay between the germline ends. The germline CDR1 and CDR2 sequences are KGHSH and LQKENI. Here the CDR3 reads CASSPPIRDTNYNEQFF. The CDR3, as DNA: TGTGCCAGCTCACCACCAATTCGGGACACAAACTACAATGAGCAGTTCTTC.

This chain uses TRBV5-1 with TRBJ2-1; the match to TRBD1 covers 8 bases. The length of the CDR3 is 16 residues. Germline CDR1 reads SGHRS; CDR2 reads YFSETQ. The junction had 11 bases not matched to a gene; V was cut back by 1 base and J by 8 bases. CDR3 nucleotides: TGCGCCAGCAGCTTGTTGCTAGGGACAGGTTTCGATGAGCAGTTCTTC. This gives the protein CASSLLLGTGFDEQFF.

The DNA of the CDR3 is TGTGCCAGCAGTTACACGCCGGGACAGGGGGCAGATACGCAGTATTTT. Its protein product is CASSYTPGQGADTQYF. V gene TRBV6-6 combines with J gene TRBJ2-3; 11 bases are shared with TRBD1. The CDR3 contains 16 residues. CDR1 is MNHNY and CDR2 is SVGAGI in the germline V gene (reference sequence). The V gene end was trimmed by 2 bases and the J gene end by 4 bases; junction bases not matched to a gene: 5.

This clone was observed a single time. The chain joins TRBV9 to TRBJ1-1; D gene unclear. Trimming took off 0 bases at V and 1 base at J, with 7 bases between the two ends. The CDR3 loop spans 14 amino acids. The germline gives CDR1 SGDLS, CDR2 YYNGEE. Written as DNA, the CDR3 is TGTGCCAGCAGCGTAGTTCCGGGGAACACTGAAGCTTTCTTT. Protein sequence: CASSVVPGNTEAFF.

The chain carries TRBV19 and TRBJ2-3; weak D call: TRBD1 (6 bases). The CDR3 sequence is 14 residues long. The germline V gene encodes CDR1 LNHDA and CDR2 SQIVND (reference sequence). With 4 bases removed from V and 5 bases from J, the gap between germline ends came to 13 bases. In DNA form, the CDR3 reads TGTGCCAGTAGTAAAAGGACAGAAGGAGATACGCAGTATTTT. Translated: CASSKRTEGDTQYF.

The J gene is TRBJ1-2, the V gene TRBV7-9; TRBD1 is a possible D gene (5 bases). The CDR3 sequence is 13 residues long. V was clipped by 0 bases and J by 8 bases, with 10 bases between them. Germline CDR1 reads SEHNR; CDR2 reads FQNEAQ (reference sequence). The CDR3 bases are TGTGCCAGCAGCTTAGCAGGGGCAGAGGGCTACACCTTC. Residues: CASSLAGAEGYTF.

The rearrangement joins TRBV6-5 to TRBJ1-2; 7 bases map to TRBD1. V was clipped by 8 bases and J by 0 bases; unmatched bases: 6. The germline CDR1 and CDR2 sequences are MNHEY and SVGAGI. The CDR3 is 14 residues long. This CDR3 is CASGWDRANYGYTF. The CDR3 region has the DNA TGTGCCAGCGGGTGGGACAGAGCTAACTATGGCTACACCTTC.

V and J are TRBV18 and TRBJ1-5; 7 bases fit TRBD1. The CDR3 is 14 residues long. V lost 6 bases to trimming and J lost 5 bases; unmatched junction nucleotides: 7. Germline-derived CDR1 and CDR2 are KGHSH and LQKENI. CDR3: CASSPGQRDQPQHF. CDR3 DNA sequence: TGTGCCAGCTCCCCGGGACAGAGGGATCAGCCCCAGCATTTT.

V and J are TRBV11-2 and TRBJ1-3; D unclear. Germline CDR1 and CDR2: SGHAT and FQNNGV. CDR3 length: 14 amino acids. Between the trimmed V and J ends, which lost 3 bases and 4 bases, there was a span of 10 bases. The CDR3 DNA reads TGTGCCAGCAGCTTTTCGAGGGAGGGAAACACCATATATTTT. Translation: CASSFSREGNTIYF. Looking up the rest from reference TRBV11-2 and TRBJ1-3 gives the full variable domain: EAGVAQSPRYKIIEKRQSVAFWCNPISGHATLYWYQQILGQGPKLLIQFQNNGVVDDSQLPKDRFSAERLKGVDSTLKIQPAKLEDSAVYLCASSFSREGNTIYFGEGSWLTVV.

CDR3 residues: CASSQDSDRANSPLHF. As DNA, the CDR3 is TGCGCCAGCAGCCAAGATTCCGACAGGGCTAATTCACCCCTCCACTTT. The chain combines TRBV4-3 with TRBJ1-6; TRBD1 matches at 7 bases. Germline V gives CDR1 LGHNA, CDR2 YSLEER. The ends lost 0 bases at V and 6 bases at J; junction bases unmatched: 5. The CDR3 is 16 amino acids.